The TCR beta chain under discussion was sequenced for a study of blood T cell repertoires in COVID-19. Study at large: COVID-19 samples from acute and convalescent phases originated in the United States, Italy and Spain. Nucleic acid was either cDNA or gDNA, and it came from T cells, B-cell-depleted T cells, or PBMCs.

This CDR3 region has 14 residues. V was pared by 7 bases and J by 5 bases, with 6 bases of the junction left unmatched. Germline V gene lookup returns CDR1 KGHDR and CDR2 SFDVKD. In the source study's methods: For nucleated cells, counts were estimated from reference gene primer amplification. Method: immunoSEQ multiplex PCR; TCRdb's copy keeps in-frame clones and lacks some. V, J and clone size are those of that table, while D and trimming were read from the DNA. The sample holds 85,000 to 130,000 clones, 82% seen once. Source material: peripheral blood. The J gene is TRBJ2-5, the V gene TRBV24-1, with 10 bases matching TRBD1. The source is a man between 60 and 70 years old with acute or convalescent COVID-19. The CDR3 DNA follows: TGTGCCACCAGAGAGACAGGGGGCAGGGAGACCCAGTACTTC. Translating it yields CATRETGGRETQYF.